This T cell receptor (beta chain) originates from a study of response to subunit inactivated influenza vaccine. TCRdb reprocessed the RT-PCR reads with MiXCR, giving one entry per CDR3 protein. This table has about 540,000 distinct CDR3 sequences, less than 25% appearing once. This clonotype was detected a few times. CDR1 is LGHNA, CDR2 YNFKEQ, per germline. The CDR3 is made up of 19 amino acids. Trimming left V 4 bases short and J 3 bases short, with 25 bases between. A further study also used this sample, focusing on T cells expressing NK-cell markers. As that study records: What made the TCR beta cDNA was 5'RACE template switching with UMIs. Researchers got TCR beta repertoires out of sorted CD3+CD56+NKG2C+, CD3+CD56+NKG2C- and CD3+CD56-NKG2C+ T cells. The authors sequenced eight donors, of whom seven were HCMV-seropositive and one was seronegative. CD8+ T cells in over 5 donors included dominant NKG2C+ clonotypes at roughly 1.0-7.0%. A few donors' CD3+CD56-NKG2C+ cells were dominated by the same clonotypes.

The chain recombines TRBV4-2 with TRBJ2-4; tentative D call: TRBD2 (5 bases). The origin of this receptor is a man aged 45-65 years who received an inactivated influenza vaccine. The sequenced sample was CD4+ T cells sorted from PBMCs, obtained roughly 13 days after vaccination. The chain's CDR3 is CASSPLIGLEVYGKNIQYF. The DNA for the CDR3 is TGTGCCAGCAGCCCGTTGATAGGGTTGGAGGTCTATGGCAAAAACATTCAGTACTTC.